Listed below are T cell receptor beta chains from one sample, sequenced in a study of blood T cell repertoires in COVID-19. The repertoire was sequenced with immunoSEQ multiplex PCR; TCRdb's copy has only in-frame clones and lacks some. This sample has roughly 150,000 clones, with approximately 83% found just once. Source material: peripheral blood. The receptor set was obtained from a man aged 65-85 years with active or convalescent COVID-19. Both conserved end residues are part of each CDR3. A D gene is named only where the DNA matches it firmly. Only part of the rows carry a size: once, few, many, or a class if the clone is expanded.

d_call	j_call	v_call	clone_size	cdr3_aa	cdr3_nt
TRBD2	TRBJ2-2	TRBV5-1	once	CATRREGVTGELFF	TGCGCCACGCGGCGGGAGGGAGTAACCGGGGAGCTGTTTTTT
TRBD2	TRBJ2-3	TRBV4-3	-	CASSQVAGGTLGTDTQYF	TGCGCCAGCAGCCAAGTAGCGGGGGGAACCCTTGGCACAGATACGCAGTATTTT
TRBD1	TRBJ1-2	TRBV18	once	CASSRDRESYGYTF	TGTGCCAGCTCAAGGGACAGGGAAAGCTATGGCTACACCTTC
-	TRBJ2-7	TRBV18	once	CASSPGRGRAVEQYF	TGTGCCAGCTCACCCGGAAGGGGGAGGGCCGTAGAGCAGTACTTC
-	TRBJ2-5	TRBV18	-	CASSPSRQETQYF	TGTGCCAGCTCACCATCCCGCCAAGAGACCCAGTACTTC
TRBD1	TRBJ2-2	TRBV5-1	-	CASNQDRGTRELFF	TGCGCCAGCAACCAGGACAGGGGGACCCGGGAGCTGTTTTTT
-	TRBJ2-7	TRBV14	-	CASSQEDYYEQYF	TGTGCCAGCAGCCAAGAAGACTATTACGAGCAGTACTTC
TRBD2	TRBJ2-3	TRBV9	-	CASSVPSGGTDTQYF	TGTGCCAGCAGCGTACCTAGCGGGGGCACAGATACGCAGTATTTT
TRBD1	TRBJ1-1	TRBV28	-	CASRSGTGFSEAFF	TGTGCCAGCAGATCCGGGACAGGGTTCTCTGAAGCTTTCTTT
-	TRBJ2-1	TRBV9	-	CASSGGQYNEQFF	TGTGCCAGCAGCGGAGGACAGTACAATGAGCAGTTCTTC
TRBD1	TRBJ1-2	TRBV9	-	CASSDRPGTGTYTF	TGTGCCAGCAGCGACCGTCCCGGGACAGGCACCTACACCTTC
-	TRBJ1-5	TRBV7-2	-	CASSPRLGAQPQHF	TGTGCCAGCAGCCCTAGGCTGGGGGCACAGCCCCAGCATTTT
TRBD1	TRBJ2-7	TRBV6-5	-	CASSYLDRVGEQYF	TGTGCCAGCAGTTACTTGGACAGGGTGGGCGAGCAGTACTTC
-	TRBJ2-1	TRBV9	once	CASSETHGDNEQFF	TGTGCCAGCAGCGAAACCCACGGGGACAATGAGCAGTTCTTC
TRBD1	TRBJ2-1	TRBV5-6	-	CASSGTGSPYNEQFF	TGTGCCAGCAGCGGGACAGGGAGTCCCTACAATGAGCAGTTCTTC
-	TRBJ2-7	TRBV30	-	CAWRVYYEQYF	TGTGCCTGGAGAGTCTACTACGAGCAGTACTTC
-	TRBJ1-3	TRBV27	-	CASSLGRARGNTIYF	TGTGCCAGCAGTTTAGGCAGGGCGCGAGGAAACACCATATATTTT
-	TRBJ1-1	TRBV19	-	CASSIDGRGLTEAFF	TGTGCCAGTAGTATAGATGGCAGGGGATTAACTGAAGCTTTCTTT
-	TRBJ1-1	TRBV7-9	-	CASSPKGRDTEAFF	TGTGCCAGCAGCCCGAAAGGCAGGGACACTGAAGCTTTCTTT
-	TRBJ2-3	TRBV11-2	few	CASSLGPREADTQYF	TGTGCCAGCAGCTTAGGTCCCAGGGAAGCAGATACGCAGTATTTT
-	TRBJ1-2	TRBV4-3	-	CASSQEGGYGYTF	TGCGCCAGCAGCCAAGAGGGAGGCTATGGCTACACCTTC
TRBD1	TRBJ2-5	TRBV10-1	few	CASSEGNRGSPQYF	TGCGCCAGCAGTGAGGGTAACAGGGGTTCACCCCAGTACTTC
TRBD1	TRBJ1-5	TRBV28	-	CASRSTQGNSYQPQHF	TGTGCCAGCAGGTCCACACAGGGGAATAGCTATCAGCCCCAGCATTTT
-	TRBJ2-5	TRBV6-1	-	CASSDPGGRETQYF	TGTGCCAGCAGTGACCCTGGAGGGAGGGAGACCCAGTACTTC
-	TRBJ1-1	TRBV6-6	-	CASSLTLGGRVTEAFF	TGTGCCAGCAGCCTCACCCTAGGGGGGAGGGTCACTGAAGCTTTCTTT
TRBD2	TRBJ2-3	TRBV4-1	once	CASSQHGPSPGLAVTDTQYF	TGCGCCAGCAGCCAGCACGGACCCTCTCCGGGACTAGCGGTAACAGATACGCAGTATTTT
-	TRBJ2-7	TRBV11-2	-	CASSLGYGTSYEQYF	TGTGCCAGCAGCTTAGGTTATGGGACAAGCTACGAGCAGTACTTC